This T cell receptor beta chain was sequenced during a study of CD8+CD57+ T cells in acquired aplastic anemia. Study-wide results and caveats: Roughly 30 was the count of CD8+ CDR3 sequences that patients shared with controls.

Germline V CDR1 and CDR2: MNHEY, SVGAGI. The V end was cut by 6 bases, the J end by 6 bases, with 15 bases between. This CDR3 comprises 14 residues. Ten or more counts support this clonotype. Its antigen is unidentified. TCR beta VDJ and CDR3 profiling used genomic DNA as template. Via MiXCR, TCRdb re-called the reads, giving one row per CDR3 protein. This sample has 400,000 to 500,000 distinct CDR3 sequences; approximately 70% occur once, and the top ten carry 3% to 5%. The chain recombines TRBV6-5 with TRBJ1-5; D gene unclear. What was sequenced was sorted CD4+, CD8+, or CD8+CD57+ T cells (not recorded which) from PBMCs. The receptor's source is a human donor in good health, serving as a control. CDR3 amino acids: CASSPAGEGQPQHF. DNA for the CDR3: TGTGCCAGCAGCCCTGCTGGGGAGGGTCAGCCCCAGCATTTT.